This T cell receptor beta chain was sequenced for a study of patients and donors after allogeneic stem cell transplantation. The V end was cut by 6 bases, the J end by 3 bases, with 15 bases between. This CDR3 contains 13 residues. Germline-derived CDR1 and CDR2 are DFQATT and SNEGSKA (reference sequence). TCRdb reprocessed the RT-PCR reads with MiXCR, giving one entry per CDR3 protein. The repertoire holds 110,000 or so distinct CDR3 sequences, less than 45% seen once, with more than 25% in the top ten. This receptor was obtained from a human donor who was either an allogeneic HSCT recipient or a stem cell or donor lymphocyte infusion donor (not recorded which). It is not recorded whose cells these are; they may come from a transplant donor. Sample: blood, either unsorted or a sorted T cell fraction (not recorded which). The chain is built from TRBV20-1 and TRBJ2-7; D may match TRBD1 or TRBD2 (5 bases each). In nucleotides, the CDR3 is TGCAGTGCCCCGGGACCCTTAGGCTACGAGCAGTACTTC. This codes for CSAPGPLGYEQYF.